The 31 T cell receptor beta chains below all came from one sample that was sequenced in a study of blood T cell repertoires in COVID-19. Clones were sequenced by immunoSEQ multiplex PCR, and TCRdb holds only the in-frame ones, with some missing. The table includes some 110,000 clones, about 76% detected once. Sequencing input: peripheral blood. Source of these receptors: a woman between 65 and 79 years old with acute or convalescent COVID-19.

Of note for this clone: The junction differs from germline at one of its ends, possibly a read error. The chain combines TRBV7-9 with TRBJ1-3; a possible D gene is TRBD1 (6 bases). The CDR3 has 15 residues. Germline CDR1 reads SEHNR; CDR2 reads FQNEAQ (reference sequence). The CDR3 sequence is CASSSWGHLGDTIYF. CDR3 in DNA: TGTGCCAGCAGCTCGTGGGGACACCTTGGAGACACCATATATTTT.

The chain uses TRBV28 and TRBJ1-3, with D uncertain. V was pared by 8 bases and J by 3 bases, with 14 bases between. Germline assignment: CDR1 MDHEN and CDR2 SYDVKM. This CDR3 is 14 amino acids long. CDR3 sequence: CASGQPSGGNTIYF. The CDR3 nucleotides are TGTGCCAGCGGCCAGCCGTCGGGTGGAAACACCATATATTTT. The full variable domain, rest sourced from reference TRBV28 and TRBJ1-3, is DVKVTQSSRYLVKRTGEKVFLECVQDMDHENMFWYRQDPGLGLRLIYFSYDVKMKEKGDIPEGYSVSREKKERFSLILESASTNQTSMYLCASGQPSGGNTIYFGEGSWLTVV.

The V and J genes are TRBV5-4 and TRBJ2-1, with D possibly TRBD2 on 6 matching bases. Germline V lookup: CDR1 SGHNT, CDR2 YYREEE (reference sequence). The length of the CDR3 is 15 residues. Trimming stripped 3 bases from V and 2 bases from J, with 12 bases between. The CDR3, as DNA: TGTGCCAGCAGCTCCCAGGCGGGAACCTACAATGAGCAGTTCTTC. Encoded protein: CASSSQAGTYNEQFF.

The chain joins TRBV18 to TRBJ2-7, with TRBD2 matching 10 bases. CDR3 length: 15 amino acids. Germline CDR1 and CDR2: KGHSH and LQKENI. The V segment lost 4 bases and the J segment 0 bases; nucleotides outside the gene matches: 3. The CDR3 coding sequence is TGTGCCAGCTCACTAGCGGGGGGACGCTCCTACGAGCAGTACTTC. Translation gives CASSLAGGRSYEQYF. Variable domain in full (rest from reference TRBV18 and TRBJ2-7): NAGVMQNPRHLVRRRGQEARLRCSPMKGHSHVYWYRQLPEEGLKFMVYLQKENIIDESGMPKERFSAEFPKEGPSILRIQQVVRGDSAAYFCASSLAGGRSYEQYFGPGTRLTVT.

This clone was seen only a few times. This chain connects TRBV7-8 to TRBJ1-2; 8 nucleotides match TRBD1. Per the germline V gene, CDR1 is SGHVS and CDR2 is FQNEAQ. J was trimmed by 3 bases and V by 5 bases; bases with no gene match: 2. The CDR3 contains 13 residues. CDR3 bases: TGTGCCAGCAGCCTGACAGGGGACTATGGCTACACCTTC. Its protein is CASSLTGDYGYTF.

This clone was seen a single time. The chain carries TRBV6-2 or TRBV6-3 and TRBJ2-3; a possible D gene is TRBD2 (6 bases). V was shortened by 6 bases and J by 4 bases, with 17 bases between the two germline ends. Germline V gene data show CDR1 as MNHEY and CDR2 as SVGEGT. The CDR3 spans 15 residues. DNA of the CDR3: TGTGCCAGCAGCGCTGCCCTAGCGATCCCAGATACGCAGTATTTT. It encodes CASSAALAIPDTQYF.

The J gene is TRBJ1-2, the V gene TRBV19; tentatively, D is TRBD1 (6 bases). The CDR3 runs 13 residues. CDR1 and CDR2 from the germline V gene are LNHDA and SQIVND (reference sequence). V lost 6 bases, J lost 5 bases, and 13 bases lay in between. CDR3 in amino acids: CASRPQGWYGYTF. The CDR3 region has the DNA TGTGCCAGTAGGCCGCAGGGGTGGTATGGCTACACCTTC.

This clone was seen repeatedly, ten times or more. This rearrangement joins TRBV19 to TRBJ2-1, with 12 nucleotides matching TRBD2. The CDR3 is made up of 15 amino acids. Germline V gives CDR1 LNHDA, CDR2 SQIVND (reference sequence). The ends lost 4 bases at V and 14 bases at J; junction bases unmatched: 12. The CDR3 DNA follows: TGTGCCAGTAGTACTAGCGGGGGGGATGGTTACCGGGAGTTCTTC. Translated, it gives CASSTSGGDGYREFF.

This chain links TRBV30 with TRBJ1-1; 7 bases match TRBD1. The CDR3 has 14 amino acids. Germline V gives CDR1 GTSNPN, CDR2 SVGIG (reference sequence). J lost 8 bases, V lost 0 bases, and 9 bases had no gene match. CDR3 in amino acids: CAWSVRSTGAEAFF. The CDR3 bases are TGTGCCTGGAGTGTACGATCAACAGGGGCCGAAGCTTTCTTT.

The rearrangement joins TRBV7-2 to TRBJ2-3; 7 nucleotides agree with TRBD2. Germline V lookup: CDR1 SGHTA, CDR2 FQGNSA. Trimming took 4 bases from V and 7 from J; bases not matched to a gene: 8. This CDR3 has 14 amino acids. CDR3 nucleotide sequence: TGTGCCAGCAGCTCGGGTCCGGGAGGACATACGCAGTATTTT. Translated, it gives CASSSGPGGHTQYF.

This clone was observed a few times. The genes are TRBV4-1 and TRBJ1-5; 9 nucleotides align to TRBD1. From germline, CDR1 is MGHRA and CDR2 YSYEKL. This CDR3 is built from 20 residues. V was clipped by 1 base and J by 0 bases; unmatched bases: 13. The CDR3, as DNA: TGCGCCAGCAGCCAAGTCGTTTGGACGGGACAGGGATCTAGCAATCAGCCCCAGCATTTT. Protein sequence: CASSQVVWTGQGSSNQPQHF.

The chain uses TRBV5-1 and TRBJ1-1; D unresolved. The CDR3 is 13 amino acids. Germline V gene sequence: CDR1 SGHRS, CDR2 YFSETQ. Trimming stripped 1 base from V and 1 base from J, with 5 bases between. This CDR3 is CASSLQENTEAFF. The CDR3 nucleotides are TGCGCCAGCAGCTTGCAGGAGAACACTGAAGCTTTCTTT. The full variable domain, with the rest looked up from reference TRBV5-1 and TRBJ1-1, is KAGVTQTPRYLIKTRGQQVTLSCSPISGHRSVSWYQQTPGQGLQFLFEYFSETQRNKGNFPGRFSGRQFSNSRSEMNVSTLELGDSALYLCASSLQENTEAFFGQGTRLTVV.

V and J are TRBV9 and TRBJ1-2; TRBD1 matches at 11 bases. From germline, CDR1 is SGDLS and CDR2 YYNGEE. The CDR3 contains 16 residues. V lost 3 bases, J lost 7 bases, and 11 bases stayed unmatched. CDR3 sequence reads: CASSGTGGATISGYTF. The CDR3 DNA sequence: TGTGCCAGCAGCGGGACAGGGGGCGCCACAATAAGTGGCTACACCTTC.

This clone was seen a single time. The J gene is TRBJ2-5, the V gene TRBV7-9; 10 nucleotides agree with TRBD2. Germline V gives CDR1 SEHNR, CDR2 FQNEAQ (reference sequence). The junction had 2 bases not matched to a gene; V was cut back by 2 bases and J by 2 bases. This CDR3 contains 15 residues. The CDR3 DNA reads as TGTGCCAGCAGCTTACAAGCGGGGGGGCAAGAGACCCAGTACTTC. Its protein product is CASSLQAGGQETQYF.

V and J are TRBV18 and TRBJ1-2; a possible D gene is TRBD1 (5 bases). The CDR3 is 13 residues long. Germline V gene sequence: CDR1 KGHSH, CDR2 LQKENI. Between the trimmed V and J ends, which lost 6 bases and 4 bases, there was a span of 12 bases. The CDR3 DNA sequence: TGTGCCAGCTCCCCGACAGATACCTATGGCTACACCTTC. Protein sequence: CASSPTDTYGYTF.

This clone was recorded once. The chain combines TRBV28 with TRBJ1-5, with a possible D match to TRBD1 (5 bases). V was clipped by 8 bases and J by 7 bases, with 15 bases between them. Germline V gene lookup returns CDR1 MDHEN and CDR2 SYDVKM. This CDR3 has 13 amino acids. CDR3 in DNA: TGTGCCAGCGGGGGGGTGTCGGGGCAGCCCCAGCATTTT. Its protein product is CASGGVSGQPQHF.

The table lists this clone with a few counts. V is TRBV30 and J is TRBJ1-2; 9 bases are shared with TRBD1. Per the germline V gene, CDR1 is GTSNPN and CDR2 is SVGIG (reference sequence). The ends lost 0 bases at V and 4 bases at J; junction bases unmatched: 3. CDR3 length: 14 amino acids. In DNA form, the CDR3 reads TGTGCCTGGAGTGTACGGACAGGGGCCTATGGCTACACCTTC. It yields the protein CAWSVRTGAYGYTF.

The genes are TRBV7-9 and TRBJ2-7; possibly TRBD1 for D (5 bases). The CDR3 is made up of 12 amino acids. The V gene's germline CDR1 is SEHNR and CDR2 FQNEAQ (reference sequence). V lost 2 bases to trimming and J lost 4 bases, with 6 bases between them. The DNA of the CDR3 is TGTGCCAGCAGCTTAAGGGGTTACGAGCAGTACTTC. Amino acids: CASSLRGYEQYF.

This clone has only one observation. This chain uses TRBV28 with TRBJ1-1; 7 bases are shared with TRBD1. Germline V CDR1 and CDR2: MDHEN, SYDVKM. The CDR3 spans 15 residues. Unmatched junction bases numbered 7, after V lost 3 bases and J lost 3 bases. The CDR3 region is CASSFGTGVDTEAFF. The CDR3 DNA reads TGTGCCAGCAGTTTCGGTACAGGGGTCGACACTGAAGCTTTCTTT. Supplemented by reference TRBV28 and TRBJ1-1, the full variable domain reads DVKVTQSSRYLVKRTGEKVFLECVQDMDHENMFWYRQDPGLGLRLIYFSYDVKMKEKGDIPEGYSVSREKKERFSLILESASTNQTSMYLCASSFGTGVDTEAFFGQGTRLTVV.

This rearrangement joins TRBV19 to TRBJ2-1, with D maybe TRBD1 (5 bases). The ends were cut back, 7 bases at V and 3 bases at J, with 13 bases in the middle. The CDR3 length is 14 residues. Per germline, CDR1 LNHDA and CDR2 SQIVND (reference sequence). The CDR3 coding sequence is TGTGCCAGTAAGGAAACAGGCGACTACAATGAGCAGTTCTTC. It codes for CASKETGDYNEQFF.

This chain joins TRBV4-1 and TRBJ2-1; the D gene is possibly TRBD1 (5 bases). The CDR3 runs to 15 residues. V was trimmed by 1 base and J by 6 bases, leaving 13 bases between them. The germline V gene encodes CDR1 MGHRA and CDR2 YSYEKL. Written as DNA, the CDR3 is TGCGCCAGCAGCCAAGTCCAGGGCTCGGGCAATGAGCAGTTCTTC. Encoded protein: CASSQVQGSGNEQFF.

This clone was detected a few times. The rearrangement links TRBV11-2 to TRBJ1-5, with D maybe TRBD1 (6 bases). Deletions cut 5 bases from V and 3 bases from J, with 8 bases between. From germline, CDR1 is SGHAT and CDR2 FQNNGV. The CDR3 consists of 13 residues. CDR3 DNA sequence: TGTGCCAGCAGCCCAGGGGTCAATCAGCCCCAGCATTTT. Protein sequence: CASSPGVNQPQHF. Complete variable domain (other parts from reference TRBV11-2 and TRBJ1-5): EAGVAQSPRYKIIEKRQSVAFWCNPISGHATLYWYQQILGQGPKLLIQFQNNGVVDDSQLPKDRFSAERLKGVDSTLKIQPAKLEDSAVYLCASSPGVNQPQHFGDGTRLSIL.

This sequence joins TRBV5-1 and TRBJ2-2; the D gene is possibly TRBD2 (5 bases). Germline V CDR1 and CDR2: SGHRS, YFSETQ. Trimming took off 3 bases at V and 0 bases at J, with 9 bases between the two ends. This CDR3 has 15 amino acids. This CDR3 reads CASSSLLANTGELFF. The CDR3 DNA reads TGCGCCAGCAGCTCCTTACTAGCGAACACCGGGGAGCTGTTTTTT.

J is TRBJ2-5 and V is TRBV7-9; D not resolved. The CDR3 runs to 15 residues. V lost 7 bases and J lost 2, with 17 bases in between. Germline V gene lookup returns CDR1 SEHNR and CDR2 FQNEAQ (reference sequence). In nucleotides, the CDR3 is TGTGCCAGCACCCGGGTCGGTAAAAGTCAAGAGACCCAGTACTTC. It is translated as CASTRVGKSQETQYF.

V usage is TRBV12-3 or TRBV12-4 and J usage is TRBJ2-7; tentative D call: TRBD2 (6 bases). V lost 5 bases and J lost 13, with 18 bases in between. The CDR3 is made up of 12 amino acids. CDR3 DNA sequence: TGTGCCAGCAGTCCAAGCGGGCTCGAGCGCTACTTC. It is translated as CASSPSGLERYF.

V is TRBV2 and J is TRBJ2-1; a possible D gene is TRBD1 (6 bases). CDR1 is SNHLY and CDR2 is FYNNEI in the germline V gene. This CDR3 region has 15 residues. V dropped 4 bases and J dropped 1 base, with 11 bases sitting between them. The CDR3 DNA reads as TGTGCCAGCAGTGCCACAGGGATGTCCTACAATGAGCAGTTCTTC. It encodes CASSATGMSYNEQFF.

The genes are TRBV27 and TRBJ2-5; 7 bases align to TRBD1. Germline V gene sequence: CDR1 MNHEY, CDR2 SMNVEV (reference sequence). V was clipped by 5 bases and J by 2 bases; unmatched bases: 8. This CDR3 spans 15 amino acids. DNA for the CDR3: TGTGCCAGCAGTCCCACCGGGACAGCTCAAGAGACCCAGTACTTC. Its translation is CASSPTGTAQETQYF.

This chain uses TRBV5-4 with TRBJ2-3, with D maybe TRBD1 (5 bases). V lost 4 bases and J lost 5, with 14 bases in between. The germline V gene encodes CDR1 SGHNT and CDR2 YYREEE (reference sequence). The CDR3 has 14 residues. CDR3 sequence: CASSKERGQDTQYF. DNA of the CDR3: TGTGCCAGCAGCAAAGAAAGGGGCCAAGATACGCAGTATTTT.

This chain connects TRBV2 to TRBJ2-1, with 10 bases matching TRBD1. Germline values: CDR1 SNHLY, CDR2 FYNNEI. This CDR3 is 13 amino acids long. After removal of 5 bases from V and 7 bases from J, the junction contained 2 bases not matched to a gene. CDR3 amino acids: CASSRQGANEQFF. DNA for the CDR3: TGTGCCAGCAGTCGACAGGGGGCGAATGAGCAGTTCTTC.

The DNA for the CDR3 is TGTGCCAGCAGCTCCGCAGGGGGGAGCACTGAAGCTTTCTTT. This codes for CASSSAGGSTEAFF. This chain joins TRBV11-2 and TRBJ1-1, with TRBD1 matching 7 bases. The CDR3 sequence is 14 residues long. From germline, CDR1 is SGHAT and CDR2 FQNNGV. V shed 4 bases and J 4 bases; nucleotides not matched to a gene: 6.

This clone was seen more than once but under ten times. This chain links TRBV5-6 with TRBJ1-5; D remains ambiguous. V dropped 0 bases and J dropped 6 bases, with 4 bases sitting between them. Germline CDR1 and CDR2: SGHDT and YYEEEE. The CDR3 has 12 residues. The CDR3 DNA sequence: TGTGCCAGCAGCTTGGCCCGTCAGCCCCAGCATTTT. Translation gives CASSLARQPQHF.